The rows below give T cell receptor beta chains drawn from one sample of a study of Graves' ophthalmopathy and Graves' hyperthyroidism. TCRdb fed the multiplex PCR reads into MiXCR, producing one record per CDR3 protein. This repertoire shows 350,000 to 450,000 distinct CDR3 sequences, over 20% found once; its top ten account for roughly 3%. The sequenced sample consisted of peripheral blood. All receptors derive from a woman under 30 with stable Graves' hyperthyroidism. The CDR3 runs from the conserved cysteine through the conserved F or W. Fields, in order: CDR3 length, V gene, J gene, D gene, clone size, CDR3 DNA, CDR3 protein. A D gene is named only where the DNA matches it firmly. Expanded clones get a size class; other rows say once, few or many, or leave the size out.

15	TRBV6-5	TRBJ2-5	.	few	TGTGCCAGCAGTTACGAGTGGGGCGGACAAGAGACCAAGTACTTC	CASSYEWGGQETKYF
13	TRBV20-1	TRBJ1-1	TRBD1	.	TGCAGTGCTTCCCCCCCGCCGGGACAGTGGTCTTTCTTT	CSASPPPGQWSFF
15	TRBV7-2	TRBJ2-5	.	many	TGTGCCAGCAGCTTTGGGGGGACGGACCAAGAGACCCAGTACTTC	CASSFGGTDQETQYF
13	TRBV20-1	TRBJ2-7	TRBD2	many	TGCAGTGCTAGAGTGCGGGGGTCCTACGAGCAGTACTTC	CSARVRGSYEQYF
13	TRBV27	TRBJ2-7	TRBD2	many	TGTGCCAGCAGGAGAAGCGGGGCCTACGAGCAGTACTTC	CASRRSGAYEQYF
13	TRBV2	TRBJ2-7	TRBD2	many	TGTGCCAGCAGTTATAGCGGGAGAGGGGAGCAGTACTTC	CASSYSGRGEQYF
13	TRBV28	TRBJ2-7	.	many	TGTGCCAGCAGTTTTACGGGGACTCGGTGGCAGTACTTC	CASSFTGTRWQYF
17	TRBV12-3/TRBV12-4	TRBJ1-3	TRBD1	many	TGTGCCAGCAGTCGACTAGGATCGGACAGGGCTGGAAACACCATATATTTT	CASSRLGSDRAGNTIYF
14	TRBV10-2	TRBJ2-2	.	many	TGCGCCAGCAGTGCCCGGACAGAAACCGGGGAGCTGTTTTTT	CASSARTETGELFF
16	TRBV4-3	TRBJ2-7	.	many	TGCGCCAGCAGCCATGGGACGAGGACTCCAACCTACGAGCAGTACTTC	CASSHGTRTPTYEQYF
17	TRBV5-4	TRBJ1-3	.	.	TGTGCCAGCAGCTTAAGGATTTTCACCTACTCTGGAAACACCATATATTTT	CASSLRIFTYSGNTIYF
11	TRBV29-1	TRBJ2-7	.	few	TGCAGCGTTTATAGGGGTCACGAGCAGTACTTC	CSVYRGHEQYF
12	TRBV7-8	TRBJ2-6	.	many	TGTGCCACGCGGACAGGGGCCAACGTCCTGACTTTC	CATRTGANVLTF
12	TRBV20-1	TRBJ1-2	.	many	TGCAGTGCTAGCCAACTAGGAAATGGCTACACCTTC	CSASQLGNGYTF
15	TRBV28	TRBJ1-2	TRBD1	many	TGTGCCAGCAGTTTATTGGGGACAGGGAGAGAGGGCTACACCTTC	CASSLLGTGREGYTF
14	TRBV15	TRBJ2-7	.	.	TGTGCCACCAGCAGAGGCAGGGGATCCTACGAGCAGTACTTC	CATSRGRGSYEQYF
14	TRBV20-1	TRBJ2-5	.	many	TGCAGTGCTAACCGTCCGGGTTCTCAAGAGACCCAGTACTTC	CSANRPGSQETQYF
13	TRBV2	TRBJ1-1	.	many	TGTGCCAGCAGTGAGCCCCCCGACACTGAAGCTTTCTTT	CASSEPPDTEAFF
16	TRBV20-1	TRBJ2-7	.	many	TGCAGTGCTAGAGATTCGCTAGCCCCAAACTCCTACGAGCAGTACTTC	CSARDSLAPNSYEQYF
15	TRBV12-3/TRBV12-4	TRBJ1-5	TRBD1	many	TGTGCCAGTTCAAGGGGAGACAGGGCAGGCCAGCCCCAGCATTTT	CASSRGDRAGQPQHF
14	TRBV19	TRBJ2-5	.	many	TGTGCCAGTAGTATGTCCAGCCCTCAAGAGACCCAGTACTTC	CASSMSSPQETQYF
15	TRBV12-3/TRBV12-4	TRBJ2-5	.	.	TGTGCCAGCAGCTCCTACGCACAAGGAGTGGAGACCCAGTACTTC	CASSSYAQGVETQYF
13	TRBV2	TRBJ2-2	.	.	TGTGCCAGCAGTGCCGGAGTGGTCGGGGAGCTGTTTTTT	CASSAGVVGELFF
14	TRBV28	TRBJ1-2	.	.	TGTGCCAGCAGTTTATGGGCAGCTAACTATGGCTACACCTTC	CASSLWAANYGYTF
12	TRBV28	TRBJ2-7	.	many	TGTGCCACCAGGAGTGAGGGCTACGAGCAGTACTTC	CATRSEGYEQYF
12	TRBV6-1	TRBJ1-2	.	once	TGTGCCAGCAGTCCCAATGACTATGGCTACACCTTC	CASSPNDYGYTF
13	TRBV12-3/TRBV12-4	TRBJ1-1	.	many	TGTGCCAGCAGTTCCGAGGATTCGGTTTTGGCTTTCTTT	CASSSEDSVLAFF
13	TRBV12-3/TRBV12-4	TRBJ1-1	.	many	TGTGCCAGCAGCTTGGCACAGAACACTGAAGCTTTCTTT	CASSLAQNTEAFF
14	TRBV6-2/TRBV6-3	TRBJ1-1	.	.	TGTGCCAGCAGTTACCTTTACGTTGGGACGGAAGCTTTCTTT	CASSYLYVGTEAFF
15	TRBV6-1	TRBJ2-6	TRBD1	many	TGTGCCAGCAGTCGCCAGGGGGCTGGGGCCAACGTCCTGACTTTC	CASSRQGAGANVLTF
15	TRBV27	TRBJ1-1	.	.	TGTGCCAGCAGTCAACCTGACAGCATGAACACTGAAGCTTTCTTT	CASSQPDSMNTEAFF
13	TRBV6-5	TRBJ1-5	.	many	TGTGCCAGCAGTTACTCGAAGAATCAGCCCCAGCATTTT	CASSYSKNQPQHF
14	TRBV11-2	TRBJ2-7	TRBD2	many	TGTGCCAGCAGAATGGGGGGGAGTCAGTACGAGCAGTACTTC	CASRMGGSQYEQYF
13	TRBV12-3/TRBV12-4	TRBJ1-1	.	many	TGTGCCAGCAGCTATGATAGGAACACTGAAGCTTTCTTT	CASSYDRNTEAFF
16	TRBV2	TRBJ1-6	.	many	TGTGCCAGCAGTGACCCAGGGAGCTCCCATAATTCACCCCTCCACTTT	CASSDPGSSHNSPLHF
16	TRBV6-2/TRBV6-3	TRBJ2-7	TRBD1	.	TGTGCCAGCAGTTACCGAAGGTGGGACAGATCCTACGAGCAGTACTTC	CASSYRRWDRSYEQYF
15	TRBV7-8	TRBJ2-7	.	many	TGTGCCAGCAGCTTAGAGGGGGTCCTCTTCTACGAGCAGTACTTC	CASSLEGVLFYEQYF
15	TRBV6-1	TRBJ2-4	.	.	TGTGCCAGCAGTCCAGAGGGCCTAGCCAAAAACATTAAGTACTTC	CASSPEGLAKNIKYF
14	TRBV4-2	TRBJ2-3	.	few	TGTGCCAGCAGCCAGGCCTGGGTAACAGATACGCAGTATTTT	CASSQAWVTDTQYF
17	TRBV15	TRBJ2-7	TRBD2	many	TGTGCCACCAGCAGAGCGGGACTAGCGCGGAGGTCGCTCGAGCAGTACTTC	CATSRAGLARRSLEQYF
14	TRBV18	TRBJ2-4	.	.	TGTGCCAGCTCACCCCCCGCAGCCAAAAACATTCAGTACTTC	CASSPPAAKNIQYF
14	TRBV27	TRBJ1-1	.	.	TGTGCCAGCAGTCCGACCTACCTGAACACTGAAGCTTTCTTT	CASSPTYLNTEAFF